The following is a T cell receptor beta chain sequence with its context. The sample belongs to a study of blood T cell repertoires in COVID-19. Clones were sequenced by immunoSEQ multiplex PCR, and TCRdb holds only the in-frame ones, with some missing. The sample holds some 99,000 clones, around 90% seen once. This CDR3 has 19 residues. Germline-derived CDR1 and CDR2 are SGDLS and YYNGEE. The trim removed 4 bases at V and 7 bases at J, leaving 21 bases unmatched. The receptor comes from a human donor in a cohort sampled during active COVID-19. The source material was peripheral blood. This sequence joins TRBV9 and TRBJ1-4, with 8 bases aligning to TRBD1. This CDR3 is CASSIGQGESGKDREKLFF. The CDR3 DNA reads as TGTGCCAGCAGCATCGGACAGGGCGAAAGCGGGAAGGATCGTGAAAAACTGTTTTTT.